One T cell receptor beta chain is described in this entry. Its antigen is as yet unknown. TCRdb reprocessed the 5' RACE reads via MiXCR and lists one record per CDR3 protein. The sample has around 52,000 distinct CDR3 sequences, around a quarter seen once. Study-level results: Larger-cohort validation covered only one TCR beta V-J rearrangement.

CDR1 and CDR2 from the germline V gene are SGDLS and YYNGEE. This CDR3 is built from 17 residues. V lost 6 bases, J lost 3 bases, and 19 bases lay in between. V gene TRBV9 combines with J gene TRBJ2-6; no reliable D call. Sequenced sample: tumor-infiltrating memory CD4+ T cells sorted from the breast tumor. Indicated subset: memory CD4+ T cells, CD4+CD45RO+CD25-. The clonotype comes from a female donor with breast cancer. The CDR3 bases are TGTGCCAGCACCAAGGATGAGCGCTCCGGTGGGGCCAACGTCCTGACTTTC. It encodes CASTKDERSGGANVLTF.